This T cell receptor (beta chain) was documented in a study of T cell repertoires in cytomegalovirus infection. The ends were cut back, 5 bases at V and 6 bases at J, with 14 bases in the middle. CDR1 is MNHEY, CDR2 SVGAGI, per germline. The length of the CDR3 is 13 residues. TCRdb recomputed calls from the reads with MiXCR, one row per CDR3 protein. Here the sample spans approximately 990,000 distinct CDR3 sequences, roughly 31% being singletons. The sample holds a few counts of this clonotype. Its antigen is unknown. The source material was cultured CD8+ T cells from PBMCs, sampled from culture after CMV antigen stimulation. This chain uses TRBV6-5 with TRBJ2-7; D is possibly TRBD1 (6 bases). The TCR originated in a human donor in good health (CMV status not recorded). Some clones in this sample may be carry-over from other donors' samples. The DNA of the CDR3 is TGTGCCAGCAGTGCCATACAGGGATCCGAGCAGTACGTC. This sequence encodes CASSAIQGSEQYV.